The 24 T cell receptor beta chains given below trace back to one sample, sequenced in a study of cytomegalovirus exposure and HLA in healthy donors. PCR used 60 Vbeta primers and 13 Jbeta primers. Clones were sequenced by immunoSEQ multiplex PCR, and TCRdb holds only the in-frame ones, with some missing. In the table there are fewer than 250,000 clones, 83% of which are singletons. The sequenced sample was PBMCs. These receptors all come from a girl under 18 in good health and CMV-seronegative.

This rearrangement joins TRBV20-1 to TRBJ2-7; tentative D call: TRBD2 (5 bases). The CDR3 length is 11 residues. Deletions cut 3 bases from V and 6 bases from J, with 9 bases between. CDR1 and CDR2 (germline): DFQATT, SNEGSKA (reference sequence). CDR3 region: CSARGSTEQYF. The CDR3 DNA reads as TGCAGTGCTAGGGGGAGTACCGAGCAGTACTTC.

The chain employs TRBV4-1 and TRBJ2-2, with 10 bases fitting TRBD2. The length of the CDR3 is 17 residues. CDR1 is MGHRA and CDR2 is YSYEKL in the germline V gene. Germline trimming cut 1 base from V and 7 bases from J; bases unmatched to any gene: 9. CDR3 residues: CASSQVGLAGEGGELFF. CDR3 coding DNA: TGCGCCAGCAGCCAAGTAGGGCTAGCGGGAGAGGGCGGGGAGCTGTTTTTT.

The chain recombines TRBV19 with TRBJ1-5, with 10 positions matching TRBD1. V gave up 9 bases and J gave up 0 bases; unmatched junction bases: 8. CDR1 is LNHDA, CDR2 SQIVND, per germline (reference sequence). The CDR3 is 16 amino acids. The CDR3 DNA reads TGTGCCAGCTCGGGACAGGGGCCTTATAGCAATCAGCCCCAGCATTTT. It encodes CASSGQGPYSNQPQHF.

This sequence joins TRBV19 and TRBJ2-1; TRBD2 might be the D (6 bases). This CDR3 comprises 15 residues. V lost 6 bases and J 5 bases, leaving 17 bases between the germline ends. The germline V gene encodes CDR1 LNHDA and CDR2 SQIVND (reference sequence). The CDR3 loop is CASRGLASLDNEQFF. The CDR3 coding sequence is TGTGCCAGTAGGGGTCTAGCGAGTCTCGACAATGAGCAGTTCTTC.

The CDR3 protein is CASTNGRARETQYF. The DNA of the CDR3 is TGCGCCAGCACCAACGGGCGGGCAAGAGAGACCCAGTACTTC. The chain combines TRBV23-1 with TRBJ2-5, with D tentatively TRBD2 (5 bases). TRBV23-1 is sorted into the ORF group, with uncertain function. The CDR3 sequence is 14 residues long. The V gene lost 7 bases and the J gene lost 4 bases, with 16 bases spanning the gap.

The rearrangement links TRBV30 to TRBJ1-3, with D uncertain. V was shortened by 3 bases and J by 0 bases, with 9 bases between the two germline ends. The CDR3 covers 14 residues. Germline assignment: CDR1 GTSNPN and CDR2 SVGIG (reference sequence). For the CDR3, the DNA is TGTGCCTGGAGACCGGGGAACTCTGGAAACACCATATATTTT. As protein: CAWRPGNSGNTIYF. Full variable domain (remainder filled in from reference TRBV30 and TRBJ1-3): SQTIHQWPATLVQPVGSPLSLECTVEGTSNPNLYWYRQAAGRGLQLLFYSVGIGQISSEVPQNLSASRPQDRQFILSSKKLLLSDSGFYLCAWRPGNSGNTIYFGEGSWLTVV.

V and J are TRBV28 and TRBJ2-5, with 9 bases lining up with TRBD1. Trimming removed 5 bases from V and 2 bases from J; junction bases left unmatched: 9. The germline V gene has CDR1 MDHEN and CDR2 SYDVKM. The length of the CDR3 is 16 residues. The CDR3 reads CASSTRDRVLQETQYF. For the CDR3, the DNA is TGTGCCAGCAGTACCAGGGACAGGGTCCTACAAGAGACCCAGTACTTC.

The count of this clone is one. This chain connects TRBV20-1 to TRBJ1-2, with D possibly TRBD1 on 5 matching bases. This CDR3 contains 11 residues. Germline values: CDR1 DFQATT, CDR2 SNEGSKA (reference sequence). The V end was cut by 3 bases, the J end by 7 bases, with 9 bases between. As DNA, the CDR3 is TGCAGTGCTAGGCCGGGGGTTGGCTACACCTTC. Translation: CSARPGVGYTF.

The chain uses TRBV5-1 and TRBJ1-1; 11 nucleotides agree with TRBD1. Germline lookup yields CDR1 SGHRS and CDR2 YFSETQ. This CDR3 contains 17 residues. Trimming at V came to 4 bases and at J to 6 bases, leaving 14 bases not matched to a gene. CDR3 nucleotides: TGCGCCAGCAGCCCTAGGACAGGGGGCGATTTCGTCCCTGAAGCTTTCTTT. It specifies CASSPRTGGDFVPEAFF.

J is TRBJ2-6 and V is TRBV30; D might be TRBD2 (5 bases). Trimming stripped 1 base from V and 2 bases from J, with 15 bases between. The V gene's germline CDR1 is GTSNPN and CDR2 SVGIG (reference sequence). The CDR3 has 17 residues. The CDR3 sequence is CAWSGRPLGTGANVLTF. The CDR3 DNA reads TGTGCCTGGAGTGGGAGGCCTCTAGGGACTGGGGCCAACGTCCTGACTTTC.

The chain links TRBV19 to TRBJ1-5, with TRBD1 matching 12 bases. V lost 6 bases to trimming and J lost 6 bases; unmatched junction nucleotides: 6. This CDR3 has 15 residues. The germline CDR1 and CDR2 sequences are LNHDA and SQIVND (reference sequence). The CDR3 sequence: CASSHGTGGSQPQHF. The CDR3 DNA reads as TGTGCCAGTAGCCACGGGACAGGGGGCAGTCAGCCCCAGCATTTT.

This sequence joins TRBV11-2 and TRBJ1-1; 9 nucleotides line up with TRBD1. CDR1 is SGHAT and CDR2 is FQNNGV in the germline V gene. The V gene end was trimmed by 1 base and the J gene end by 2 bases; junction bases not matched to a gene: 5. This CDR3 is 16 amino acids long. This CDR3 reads CASSLARGQGNTEAFF. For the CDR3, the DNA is TGTGCCAGCAGCTTAGCTCGGGGACAGGGAAACACTGAAGCTTTCTTT. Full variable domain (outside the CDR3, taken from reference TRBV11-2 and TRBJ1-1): EAGVAQSPRYKIIEKRQSVAFWCNPISGHATLYWYQQILGQGPKLLIQFQNNGVVDDSQLPKDRFSAERLKGVDSTLKIQPAKLEDSAVYLCASSLARGQGNTEAFFGQGTRLTVV.

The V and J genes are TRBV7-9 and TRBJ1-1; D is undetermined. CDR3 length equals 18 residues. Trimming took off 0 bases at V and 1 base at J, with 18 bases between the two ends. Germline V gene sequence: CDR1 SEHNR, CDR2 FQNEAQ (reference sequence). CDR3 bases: TGTGCCAGCAGCTTAGCGTTGAGGAGAGGAGGGTCGAACACTGAAGCTTTCTTT. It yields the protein CASSLALRRGGSNTEAFF.

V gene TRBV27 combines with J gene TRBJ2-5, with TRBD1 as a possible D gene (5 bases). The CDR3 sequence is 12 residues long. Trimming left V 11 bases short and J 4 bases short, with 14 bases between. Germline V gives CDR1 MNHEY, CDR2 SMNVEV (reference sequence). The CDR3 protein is CAAGQLRETQYF. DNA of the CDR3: TGTGCCGCCGGACAACTGAGAGAGACCCAGTACTTC.

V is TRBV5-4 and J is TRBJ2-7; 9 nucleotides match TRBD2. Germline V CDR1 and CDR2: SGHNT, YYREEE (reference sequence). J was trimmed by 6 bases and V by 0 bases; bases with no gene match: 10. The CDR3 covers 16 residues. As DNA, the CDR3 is TGTGCCAGCAGCTTGGGCCTCGGGACTAGCATGGCCGAGCAGTACTTC. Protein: CASSLGLGTSMAEQYF.

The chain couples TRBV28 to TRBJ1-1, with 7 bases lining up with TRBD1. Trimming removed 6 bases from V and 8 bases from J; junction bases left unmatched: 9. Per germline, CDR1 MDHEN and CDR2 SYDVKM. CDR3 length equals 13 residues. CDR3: CASRHTGVYEAFF. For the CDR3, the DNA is TGTGCCAGCAGGCATACAGGGGTTTACGAAGCTTTCTTT.

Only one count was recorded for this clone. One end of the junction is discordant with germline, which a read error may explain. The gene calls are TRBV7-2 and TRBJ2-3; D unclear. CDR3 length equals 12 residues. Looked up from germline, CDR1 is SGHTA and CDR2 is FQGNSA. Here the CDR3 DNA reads TGTGCCAGCAGTTTAGATGTAATTACGCAGTATTTT. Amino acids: CASSLDVITQYF.

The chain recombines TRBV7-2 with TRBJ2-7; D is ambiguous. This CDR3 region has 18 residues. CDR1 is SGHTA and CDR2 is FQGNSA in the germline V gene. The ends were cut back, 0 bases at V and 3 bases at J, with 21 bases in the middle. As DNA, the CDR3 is TGTGCCAGCAGCTTAGCGAGAGCCCGCGGCGGATTTGGCTACGAGCAGTACTTC. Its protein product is CASSLARARGGFGYEQYF. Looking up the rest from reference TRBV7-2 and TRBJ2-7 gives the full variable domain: GAGVSQSPSNKVTEKGKDVELRCDPISGHTALYWYRQSLGQGLEFLIYFQGNSAPDKSGLPSDRFSAERTGGSVSTLTIQRTQQEDSAVYLCASSLARARGGFGYEQYFGPGTRLTVT.

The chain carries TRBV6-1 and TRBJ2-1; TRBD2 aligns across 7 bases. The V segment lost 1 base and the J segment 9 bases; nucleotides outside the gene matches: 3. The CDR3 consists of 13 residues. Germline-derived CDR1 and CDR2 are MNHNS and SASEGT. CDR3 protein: CASSEVGGGEQFF. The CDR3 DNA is TGTGCCAGCAGTGAAGTAGGCGGGGGTGAGCAGTTCTTC.

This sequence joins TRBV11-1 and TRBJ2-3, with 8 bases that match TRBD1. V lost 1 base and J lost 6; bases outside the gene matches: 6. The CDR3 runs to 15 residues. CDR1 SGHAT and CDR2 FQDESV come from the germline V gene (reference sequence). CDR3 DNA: TGTGCCAGCAGCTTAGGCAGGGGGCCTCGGGATACGCAGTATTTT. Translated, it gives CASSLGRGPRDTQYF.

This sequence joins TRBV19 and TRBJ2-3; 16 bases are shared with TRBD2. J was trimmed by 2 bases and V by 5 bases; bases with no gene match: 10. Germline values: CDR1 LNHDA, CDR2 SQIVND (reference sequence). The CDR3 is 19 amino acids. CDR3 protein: CASSPGLAGGHFLTDTQYF. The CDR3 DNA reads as TGTGCCAGTAGTCCGGGACTAGCGGGAGGGCACTTCCTCACAGATACGCAGTATTTT.

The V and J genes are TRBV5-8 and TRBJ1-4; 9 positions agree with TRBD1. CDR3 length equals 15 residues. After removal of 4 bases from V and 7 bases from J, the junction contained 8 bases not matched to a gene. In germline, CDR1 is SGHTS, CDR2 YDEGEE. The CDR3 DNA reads TGTGCCAGCAGCAGGGGACAGGGATTAGGTGAAAAACTGTTTTTT. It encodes CASSRGQGLGEKLFF.

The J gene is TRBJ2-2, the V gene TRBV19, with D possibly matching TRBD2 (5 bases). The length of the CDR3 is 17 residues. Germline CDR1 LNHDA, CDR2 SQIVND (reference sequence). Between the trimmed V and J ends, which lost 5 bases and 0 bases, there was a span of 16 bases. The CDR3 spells CASSHSPGVPNTGELFF. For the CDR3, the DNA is TGTGCCAGTAGTCATTCCCCCGGGGTCCCGAACACCGGGGAGCTGTTTTTT.

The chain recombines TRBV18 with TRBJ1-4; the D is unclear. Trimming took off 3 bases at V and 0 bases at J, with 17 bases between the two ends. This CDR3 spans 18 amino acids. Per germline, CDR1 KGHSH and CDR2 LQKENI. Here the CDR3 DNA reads TGTGCCAGCTCACCCCTCGGGAAGAGTAGTACAACTAATGAAAAACTGTTTTTT. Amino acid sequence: CASSPLGKSSTTNEKLFF.